This T cell receptor beta chain derives from a study of human T cells and chemical hapten exposure. Many counts were recorded for this clonotype. The sample's time point: pre-sensitization, week 0. Treatment here: therapeutic diphenylcyclopropenone sensitization with weekly scalp DPC. Donors were 18 to 70-year-old alopecia patients suitable for DPC. CDR1 is SQVTM, CDR2 ANQGSEA, per germline. This CDR3 region has 13 residues. Trimming took off 5 bases at V and 1 base at J, with 11 bases between the two ends. One entry per CDR3 protein results from TCRdb running MiXCR on the RACE reads. The sample includes approximately 320,000 distinct CDR3 sequences, about 5.4% of them seen just once.

The sample in question was whole blood, obtained in connection with sensitization to the hapten diphenylcyclopropenone (DPC). The chain employs TRBV29-1 and TRBJ1-1, with D perhaps TRBD1 (5 bases). This TCR was recovered from a woman aged 18-35 years with alopecia areata. Some clones in this sample may be carry-over from other donors' samples. The CDR3 DNA reads TGCAGCGTTCCGGGACGGGAGAACACTGAAGCTTTCTTT. Amino acid sequence: CSVPGRENTEAFF.